The 9 T cell receptor beta chains given below trace back to one sample, sequenced in a study of human T cells and chemical hapten exposure (dated by TCRdb to the early 2020s). The time point label, as the study defines it: patch test 1, 2 weeks after DPC sensitization. The treatment or condition tag for this specimen amounts to: therapeutic diphenylcyclopropenone sensitization with weekly scalp DPC. Library prep was done by RACE. The instrument was a NextSeq 500. The raw public data were reprocessed by TCRdb itself: fastp quality trimming at Q25, MiXCR clonotype calling, in-frame beta chains only. Each record represents a unique CDR3 protein, reported with the most common genes and DNA among its rows. The sample table lists 85,000 or so distinct CDR3 sequences, around 11% of them with a count of one. The ten largest make up about 4.2% of the sample. The sample here was whole blood, taken in connection with sensitization to the hapten diphenylcyclopropenone (DPC). These receptors were obtained from a woman aged 50 to 60 with alopecia areata. Some clones in this sample may be carry-over from other donors' samples.

This chain links TRBV4-3 with TRBJ1-1; no firm D call. The CDR3 has 17 residues. Trimming took off 0 bases at V and 3 bases at J, with 17 bases between the two ends. Germline V lookup: CDR1 LGHNA, CDR2 YSLEER. The CDR3 sequence is CASSQDMRERGHTEAFF. CDR3 nucleotide sequence: TGCGCCAGCAGCCAAGATATGAGGGAGAGAGGGCACACTGAAGCTTTCTTT.

There are a few counts of this clonotype. The V call is TRBV3-1, the J call TRBJ1-1; D is unresolved. This CDR3 has 15 amino acids. V dropped 2 bases and J dropped 0 bases, with 10 bases sitting between them. Germline V gene data show CDR1 as LGHDT and CDR2 as YNNKEL (reference sequence). The DNA for the CDR3 is TGTGCCAGCAGCCAATGGTCGCAGATGAACACTGAAGCTTTCTTT. It codes for CASSQWSQMNTEAFF.

This clonotype appeared a few times. The chain has TRBV9 and TRBJ2-4, with 12 bases lining up with TRBD2. Trimming at V came to 0 bases and at J to 6 bases, leaving 4 bases not matched to a gene. Germline V gives CDR1 SGDLS, CDR2 YYNGEE. This CDR3 comprises 16 residues. CDR3 amino acids: CASSVAPSGGGNIQYF. The CDR3 DNA follows: TGTGCCAGCAGCGTAGCCCCTAGCGGGGGGGGAAACATTCAGTACTTC. Full variable domain (missing parts from reference TRBV9 and TRBJ2-4): DSGVTQTPKHLITATGQRVTLRCSPRSGDLSVYWYQQSLDQGLQFLIQYYNGEERAKGNILERFSAQQFPDLHSELNLSSLELGDSALYFCASSVAPSGGGNIQYFGAGTRLSVL.

The gene calls are TRBV29-1 and TRBJ2-3; D remains ambiguous. V lost 4 bases and J lost 3, with 5 bases in between. This CDR3 comprises 11 residues. Germline CDR1 SQVTM, CDR2 ANQGSEA. The CDR3 bases are TGCAGCGTTGGCCGAACAGATACGCAGTATTTT. This sequence encodes CSVGRTDTQYF.

This clonotype was observed a few times. The chain combines TRBV5-1 with TRBJ2-7; no firm D call. V lost 0 bases, J lost 1 base, and 5 bases lay in between. From germline, CDR1 is SGHRS and CDR2 YFSETQ. This CDR3 is built from 13 residues. CDR3 region: CASSLGQSYEQYF. CDR3 DNA sequence: TGCGCCAGCAGCTTGGGGCAGTCCTACGAGCAGTACTTC. The full variable domain, in which reference TRBV5-1 and TRBJ2-7 provide the parts outside the CDR3, is KAGVTQTPRYLIKTRGQQVTLSCSPISGHRSVSWYQQTPGQGLQFLFEYFSETQRNKGNFPGRFSGRQFSNSRSEMNVSTLELGDSALYLCASSLGQSYEQYFGPGTRLTVT.

This clonotype has a handful of counts. The chain recombines TRBV6-6 with TRBJ1-4; D might be TRBD1 (6 bases). The CDR3 runs 18 residues. The germline V gene encodes CDR1 MNHNY and CDR2 SVGAGI (reference sequence). The germline V and J ends were trimmed by 6 bases and 8 bases, with 28 bases remaining between them. The CDR3 region is CASSSDYNRAGFVEKLFF. In nucleotides, the CDR3 is TGTGCCAGCAGCTCAGATTACAACAGGGCGGGGTTCGTAGAAAAACTGTTTTTT.

In its sample, this clonotype was seen a few times. The CDR3 region has the DNA TGTGCCAGCAGCTTAAGGGGACTAGACAATGAGCAGTTCTTC. Amino acid sequence: CASSLRGLDNEQFF. The chain couples TRBV7-2 to TRBJ2-1, with 8 bases fitting TRBD2. The CDR3 length is 14 residues. Germline V lookup: CDR1 SGHTA, CDR2 FQGNSA. Unmatched junction bases numbered 2, after V lost 2 bases and J lost 5 bases.

This clonotype was counted a few times. This rearrangement joins TRBV7-2 to TRBJ1-5, with 7 nucleotides matching TRBD1. This CDR3 has 15 amino acids. The V gene end was trimmed by 5 bases and the J gene end by 3 bases; junction bases not matched to a gene: 7. Germline V lookup: CDR1 SGHTA, CDR2 FQGNSA. The CDR3 DNA reads TGTGCCAGCAGCGTACAACAGGGGCTCAATCAGCCCCAGCATTTT. Translating it yields CASSVQQGLNQPQHF.

This clonotype was picked up a small number of times. This chain connects TRBV3-1 to TRBJ2-7, with TRBD1 matching over 9 bases. This CDR3 comprises 14 residues. CDR1 and CDR2 (germline): LGHDT, YNNKEL (reference sequence). After removal of 4 bases from V and 7 bases from J, the junction contained 8 bases not matched to a gene. Written as DNA, the CDR3 is TGTGCCAGCAGCCCACACAGGGGGCGGCAAGAGCAGTACTTC. Protein: CASSPHRGRQEQYF.